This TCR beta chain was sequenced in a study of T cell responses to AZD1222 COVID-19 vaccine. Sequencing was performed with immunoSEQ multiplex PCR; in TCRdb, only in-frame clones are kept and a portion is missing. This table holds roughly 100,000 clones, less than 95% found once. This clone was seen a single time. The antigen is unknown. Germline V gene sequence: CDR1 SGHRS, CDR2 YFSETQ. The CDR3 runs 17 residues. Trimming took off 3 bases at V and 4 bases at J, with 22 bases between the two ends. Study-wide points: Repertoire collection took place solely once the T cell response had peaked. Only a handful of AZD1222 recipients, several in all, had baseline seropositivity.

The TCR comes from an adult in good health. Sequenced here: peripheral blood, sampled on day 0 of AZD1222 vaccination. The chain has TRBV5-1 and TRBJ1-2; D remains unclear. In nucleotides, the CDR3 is TGCGCCAGCAGCTCCGTTTCAATGAAGGGAGGCGGCTATGGCTACACCTTC. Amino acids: CASSSVSMKGGGYGYTF.